This passage covers 31 T cell receptor beta chains from one sample sequenced in a study of blood T cell repertoires in COVID-19 (dated by TCRdb to about 2020). Libraries were constructed by the immunoSEQ multiplex PCR assay. Not all clones reach the TCRdb copy of this immuneACCESS table, which keeps in-frame sequences only. Checked studies attribute under half of the gap to unresolved V genes and leave the rest unexplained. The sample table shows roughly 140,000 clones, and approximately 86% are seen once. Of the sample, over 5% is held by the ten largest clones. The sequenced sample consisted of peripheral blood. The receptors derive from a human donor in a cohort sampled during active COVID-19.

The chain uses TRBV2 and TRBJ2-7, with D possibly TRBD1 on 6 matching bases. Germline V gene lookup returns CDR1 SNHLY and CDR2 FYNNEI. With 9 bases removed from V and 2 bases from J, the gap between germline ends came to 11 bases. The CDR3 spans 12 residues. CDR3 sequence reads: CASDQGTYEQYF. CDR3 DNA: TGTGCCAGTGACCAGGGGACCTACGAGCAGTACTTC.

The chain links TRBV11-3 to TRBJ2-1; D call uncertain. Germline V gives CDR1 SGHNT, CDR2 YENEEA. Trimming took 5 bases from V and 4 from J, leaving 9 bases between them. The CDR3 sequence is 13 residues long. The CDR3 region has the DNA TGTGCCAGCAGCACTACTTGGTACAATGAGCAGTTCTTC. This encodes CASSTTWYNEQFF.

The chain is built from TRBV6-5 and TRBJ2-4; D may be TRBD2 (6 bases). V dropped 2 bases and J dropped 3 bases, with 11 bases sitting between them. Germline V CDR1 and CDR2: MNHEY, SVGAGI. The CDR3 has 15 residues. The DNA of the CDR3 is TGTGCCAGCAGTTACGGACTACCGGGCAAAAACATTCAGTACTTC. It codes for CASSYGLPGKNIQYF.

This chain links TRBV19 with TRBJ1-6; 7 bases align to TRBD1. The CDR3 totals 12 residues. J gave up 11 bases and V 6 bases, and 4 bases lay outside the gene matches. CDR1 and CDR2 (germline): LNHDA, SQIVND (reference sequence). The CDR3 DNA sequence: TGTGCCAGTAGCGAACAGGGGACACCCCTCCACTTT. This encodes CASSEQGTPLHF.

This rearrangement joins TRBV5-1 to TRBJ2-1; TRBD2 matches at 7 bases. The V gene's germline CDR1 is SGHRS and CDR2 YFSETQ. CDR3 length: 14 residues. With V trimmed by 0 bases and J by 9 bases, 6 bases remained unmatched. Here the CDR3 reads CASSLAGGYSEQFF. CDR3 nucleotides: TGCGCCAGCAGCTTGGCCGGGGGGTATAGTGAGCAGTTCTTC.

The DNA for the CDR3 is TGTGCCAGTAGTACCCGCTCCGCCAGGGGGCTTCATGGCTACACCTTC. It translates to CASSTRSARGLHGYTF. The rearrangement uses TRBV19 and TRBJ1-2, with TRBD1 matching 8 bases. Germline V gene data show CDR1 as LNHDA and CDR2 as SQIVND (reference sequence). The CDR3 contains 16 residues. V was clipped by 4 bases and J by 6 bases; unmatched bases: 13.

The chain couples TRBV28 to TRBJ1-2; 9 bases line up with TRBD1. The CDR3 is made up of 15 amino acids. Losses at the gene ends were 5 bases for V and 4 bases for J; bases not matched to a gene: 8. Germline assignment: CDR1 MDHEN and CDR2 SYDVKM. CDR3 nucleotide sequence: TGTGCCAGCAGTCTAGAGGGGACAGGGCTCTATGGCTACACCTTC. Its protein product is CASSLEGTGLYGYTF.

The chain uses TRBV3-1 (or the pseudogene TRBV3-2) and TRBJ1-5; TRBD1 is a possible D gene (6 bases). The CDR3 totals 15 residues. V lost 1 base, J lost 6 bases, and 13 bases lay in between. CDR1 LGHDT and CDR2 YNNKEL come from the germline V gene (reference sequence). This chain's CDR3 is CASSQAQGIGQPQHF. As DNA, the CDR3 is TGTGCCAGCAGCCAAGCGCAGGGGATAGGTCAGCCCCAGCATTTT.

The V gene is TRBV30, the J gene TRBJ1-1; 7 bases are shared with TRBD1. The CDR3 is 14 amino acids. In germline, CDR1 is GTSNPN, CDR2 SVGIG (reference sequence). J was trimmed by 2 bases and V by 4 bases; bases with no gene match: 7. CDR3 loop: CAWNRGLDNTEAFF. DNA for the CDR3: TGTGCCTGGAATAGGGGGCTGGACAACACTGAAGCTTTCTTT.

V usage is TRBV23-1 and J usage is TRBJ2-1, with 8 bases aligning to TRBD1. TRBV23-1 falls under the ORF class, with uncertain function. The V gene end was trimmed by 0 bases and the J gene end by 2 bases; junction bases not matched to a gene: 3. The CDR3 covers 16 residues. CDR3 nucleotides: TGCGCCAGCAGTCAATCAAAACAGGGGGCCTACAATGAGCAGTTCTTC. Its translation: CASSQSKQGAYNEQFF.

There are many counts of this clone. The CDR3 nucleotides read TGTGCCGGCGTTACGGACAGCTATGGCTACACCTTC. The encoded protein is CAGVTDSYGYTF. V usage is TRBV5-6 and J usage is TRBJ1-2, with D possibly being TRBD1 (6 bases). CDR1 and CDR2 (germline): SGHDT, YYEEEE. The CDR3 is made up of 12 amino acids. With 10 bases removed from V and 4 bases from J, the gap between germline ends came to 14 bases.

The J gene is TRBJ2-7, the V gene TRBV19; D remains unclear. V dropped 5 bases and J dropped 0 bases, with 14 bases sitting between them. Germline V gene data show CDR1 as LNHDA and CDR2 as SQIVND (reference sequence). The CDR3 is 15 residues long. CDR3 in amino acids: CASSPRESYSYEQYF. CDR3 sequence (DNA): TGTGCCAGTAGTCCCCGAGAGTCGTACTCCTACGAGCAGTACTTC.

This sequence joins TRBV27 and TRBJ1-5; 7 bases fit TRBD1. The germline CDR1 and CDR2 sequences are MNHEY and SMNVEV (reference sequence). The CDR3 spans 15 residues. V gave up 4 bases and J gave up 4 bases; unmatched junction bases: 7. CDR3 region: CASSSSTGLNQPQHF. The DNA for the CDR3 is TGTGCCAGCAGTTCGTCGACAGGGTTGAATCAGCCCCAGCATTTT.

This clone has only one observation. This chain links TRBV28 with TRBJ2-3, with D possibly being TRBD2 (5 bases). Germline-derived CDR1 and CDR2 are MDHEN and SYDVKM. Between the trimmed V and J ends, which lost 6 bases and 4 bases, there was a span of 11 bases. The CDR3 totals 13 residues. Here the CDR3 reads CASREGRPDTQYF. For the CDR3, the DNA is TGTGCCAGCAGAGAGGGAAGGCCAGATACGCAGTATTTT.

The genes are TRBV3-1 (or the pseudogene TRBV3-2) and TRBJ2-7, with D possibly matching TRBD2 (6 bases). The CDR3 has 15 amino acids. Germline assignment: CDR1 LGHDT and CDR2 YNNKEL (reference sequence). V shed 4 bases and J shed 0 bases, with 13 bases lying between them. Here the CDR3 DNA reads TGTGCCAGCAGCCGGAGACTAGTCAACTCCTACGAGCAGTACTTC. Translation gives CASSRRLVNSYEQYF.

This chain connects TRBV7-2 to TRBJ2-1; 10 nucleotides line up with TRBD2. CDR1 is SGHTA and CDR2 is FQGNSA in the germline V gene. V trimming: 3 bases; J trimming: 7 bases; junction bases outside the gene matches: 6. The CDR3 loop spans 15 amino acids. In DNA form, the CDR3 reads TGTGCCAGCAGCTTGTTTAGCGGGGGGTTTAATGAGCAGTTCTTC. This codes for CASSLFSGGFNEQFF.

The chain employs TRBV7-8 and TRBJ2-5; 11 bases are shared with TRBD1. The CDR3 is 16 amino acids. Trimming cost V 4 bases and J 0 bases; bases outside gene matches: 4. From germline, CDR1 is SGHVS and CDR2 FQNEAQ. CDR3 region: CASSYRDRGYQETQYF. The CDR3 region has the DNA TGTGCCAGCAGCTACCGGGACAGGGGGTACCAAGAGACCCAGTACTTC.

The chain links TRBV27 to TRBJ2-3; 9 positions agree with TRBD1. Looked up from germline, CDR1 is MNHEY and CDR2 is SMNVEV (reference sequence). Germline trimming cut 5 bases from V and 8 bases from J; bases unmatched to any gene: 14. The CDR3 is 16 amino acids. The CDR3: CASSRFRQGGGVTQYF. The CDR3 bases are TGTGCCAGCAGTCGATTCCGACAGGGGGGTGGGGTTACGCAGTATTTT.

The chain has TRBV9 and TRBJ2-7, with 9 bases fitting TRBD2. The CDR3 runs to 15 residues. Trimming took 1 base from V and 2 from J; bases not matched to a gene: 4. Germline V CDR1 and CDR2: SGDLS, YYNGEE. CDR3 region: CASSVSSGGTYEQYF. The CDR3 region has the DNA TGTGCCAGCAGCGTATCGAGCGGGGGGACCTACGAGCAGTACTTC. Based on the CDR3 plus reference TRBV9 and TRBJ2-7, the full variable domain is DSGVTQTPKHLITATGQRVTLRCSPRSGDLSVYWYQQSLDQGLQFLIQYYNGEERAKGNILERFSAQQFPDLHSELNLSSLELGDSALYFCASSVSSGGTYEQYFGPGTRLTVT.

The chain links TRBV6-4 to TRBJ2-3; no definite D call. Germline values: CDR1 MRHNA, CDR2 SNTAGT. This CDR3 has 13 residues. V shed 3 bases and J shed 5 bases, with 9 bases lying between them. CDR3 sequence: CASSEFLGDTQYF. The DNA for the CDR3 is TGTGCCAGCAGTGAGTTCCTCGGAGATACGCAGTATTTT.

The chain combines TRBV11-2 with TRBJ2-7, with 12 bases matching TRBD2. CDR1 and CDR2 from the germline V gene are SGHAT and FQNNGV. V lost 1 base, J lost 3 bases, and 4 bases stayed unmatched. The CDR3 spans 16 residues. For the CDR3, the DNA is TGTGCCAGCAGCTTAGGACTAGCGGGGGTTCTCTACGAGCAGTACTTC. This codes for CASSLGLAGVLYEQYF. Full variable domain (remainder filled in from reference TRBV11-2 and TRBJ2-7): EAGVAQSPRYKIIEKRQSVAFWCNPISGHATLYWYQQILGQGPKLLIQFQNNGVVDDSQLPKDRFSAERLKGVDSTLKIQPAKLEDSAVYLCASSLGLAGVLYEQYFGPGTRLTVT.

CDR3 region: CAWSVTGGYEQFF. The CDR3 DNA follows: TGTGCCTGGAGTGTAACAGGGGGTTATGAGCAGTTCTTC. The chain uses TRBV30 and TRBJ2-1; 8 bases are a match to TRBD1. The CDR3 extends over 13 amino acids. Germline CDR1 reads GTSNPN; CDR2 reads SVGIG (reference sequence). V shed 0 bases and J 8 bases; nucleotides not matched to a gene: 3.

The chain employs TRBV5-6 and TRBJ2-7; D perhaps matches TRBD2 (6 bases). Germline CDR1 reads SGHDT; CDR2 reads YYEEEE. The V end was cut by 2 bases, the J end by 3 bases, with 15 bases between. The CDR3 spans 15 residues. The CDR3 DNA is TGTGCCAGCAGCTTATCTCCGGGGGAAGTCTACGAGCAGTACTTC. Residues: CASSLSPGEVYEQYF.

V usage is TRBV19 and J usage is TRBJ2-3, with 7 bases identical to TRBD1. CDR1 is LNHDA, CDR2 SQIVND, per germline (reference sequence). The CDR3 is 14 amino acids. Trimming at V came to 4 bases and at J to 3 bases, leaving 4 bases not matched to a gene. The CDR3 sequence is CASSRQGKTDTQYF. CDR3 bases: TGTGCCAGTAGTAGACAGGGAAAGACAGATACGCAGTATTTT.

The chain recombines TRBV5-4 with TRBJ2-7; TRBD1 is a possible D gene (5 bases). Per germline, CDR1 SGHNT and CDR2 YYREEE (reference sequence). Trimming took off 3 bases at V and 6 bases at J, with 10 bases between the two ends. The CDR3 is 12 residues long. In DNA form, the CDR3 reads TGTGCCAGCAGCTCTAGGGGTCTCGAGCAGTACTTC. It specifies CASSSRGLEQYF.

The CDR3 region has the DNA TGTGCCAGCAGCCTCCCCTCGGCTAAGCGGGGTGGTGATACGCAGTATTTT. As protein: CASSLPSAKRGGDTQYF. This chain connects TRBV28 to TRBJ2-3; 7 bases align to TRBD2. Germline V lookup: CDR1 MDHEN, CDR2 SYDVKM. The trim removed 6 bases at V and 6 bases at J, leaving 18 bases unmatched. This CDR3 has 17 amino acids.

V gene TRBV7-3 combines with J gene TRBJ1-1, with D hard to call. Trimming took 2 bases from V and 4 from J, leaving 8 bases between them. Germline CDR1 and CDR2: SGHTA and FQGTGA. The CDR3 runs 13 residues. The CDR3: CASSLARGTEAFF. The CDR3 DNA reads as TGTGCCAGCAGCTTAGCGCGAGGCACTGAAGCTTTCTTT.

The CDR3 coding sequence is TGTGCCAGCAGCCAGGGGCTGAGAGTAGATACGCAGTATTTT. It yields the protein CASSQGLRVDTQYF. The chain combines TRBV5-6 with TRBJ2-3, with D perhaps TRBD1 (6 bases). There are 14 residues in the CDR3. CDR1 SGHDT and CDR2 YYEEEE come from the germline V gene. The V end was cut by 4 bases, the J end by 5 bases, with 14 bases between.

The chain couples TRBV7-6 to TRBJ2-1, with D perhaps TRBD2 (7 bases). Germline lookup yields CDR1 SGHVS and CDR2 FNYEAQ. This CDR3 is built from 17 residues. Trimming stripped 5 bases from V and 7 bases from J, with 24 bases between. CDR3 amino acids: CASSRRPGGGALNEQFF. The CDR3 DNA is TGTGCCAGCAGCCGCCGTCCTGGTGGGGGGGCTCTGAATGAGCAGTTCTTC.

The V and J genes are TRBV7-8 and TRBJ2-1; the D is unclear. This CDR3 has 12 residues. Germline lookup yields CDR1 SGHVS and CDR2 FQNEAQ. V was pared by 5 bases and J by 8 bases, with 10 bases between. The DNA of the CDR3 is TGTGCCAGCAGCCCCACGGTACATGAGCAGTTCTTC. Translating gives CASSPTVHEQFF.

The chain carries TRBV27 and TRBJ2-1; tentative D call: TRBD2 (7 bases). Germline loops: CDR1 MNHEY, CDR2 SMNVEV (reference sequence). V gave up 3 bases and J gave up 2 bases, with 11 bases separating them. This CDR3 contains 15 residues. Here the CDR3 reads CASSFTGGTYNEQFF. CDR3 nucleotide sequence: TGTGCCAGCAGTTTTACGGGGGGCACCTACAATGAGCAGTTCTTC.